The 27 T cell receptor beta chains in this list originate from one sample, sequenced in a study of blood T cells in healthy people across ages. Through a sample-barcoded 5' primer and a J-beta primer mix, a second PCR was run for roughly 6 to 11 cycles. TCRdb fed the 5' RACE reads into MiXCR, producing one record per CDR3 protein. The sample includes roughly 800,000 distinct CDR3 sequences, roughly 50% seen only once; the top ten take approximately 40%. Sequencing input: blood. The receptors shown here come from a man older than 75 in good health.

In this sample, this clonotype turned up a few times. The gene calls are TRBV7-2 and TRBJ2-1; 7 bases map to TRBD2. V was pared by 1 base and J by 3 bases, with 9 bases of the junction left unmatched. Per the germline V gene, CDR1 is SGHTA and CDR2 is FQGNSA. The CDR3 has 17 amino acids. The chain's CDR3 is CASSLGPRASGYNEQFF. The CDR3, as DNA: TGTGCCAGCAGCTTAGGTCCCCGGGCTAGCGGCTACAATGAGCAGTTCTTC.

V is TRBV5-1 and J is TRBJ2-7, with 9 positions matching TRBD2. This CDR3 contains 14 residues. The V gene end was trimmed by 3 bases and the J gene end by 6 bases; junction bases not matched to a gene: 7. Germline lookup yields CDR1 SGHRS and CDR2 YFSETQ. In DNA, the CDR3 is TGCGCCAGCAGCTCGGGACTAGCCGAAGCCGAGCAGTACTTC. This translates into CASSSGLAEAEQYF.

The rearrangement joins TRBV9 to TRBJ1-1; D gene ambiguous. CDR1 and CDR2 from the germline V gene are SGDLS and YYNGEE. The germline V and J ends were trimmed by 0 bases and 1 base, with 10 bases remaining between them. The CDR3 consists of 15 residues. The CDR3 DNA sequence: TGTGCCAGCAGCGTAGGCCCAGGACCGAACACTGAAGCTTTCTTT. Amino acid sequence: CASSVGPGPNTEAFF.

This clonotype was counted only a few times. CDR3 amino acids: CASSQLQETQYF. The CDR3, as DNA: TGTGCCAGCAGCCAACTGCAAGAGACCCAGTACTTC. The chain uses TRBV3-1 and TRBJ2-5, with no clear D. Per germline, CDR1 LGHDT and CDR2 YNNKEL (reference sequence). V shed 2 bases and J shed 2 bases, with 3 bases lying between them. The CDR3 sequence is 12 residues long.

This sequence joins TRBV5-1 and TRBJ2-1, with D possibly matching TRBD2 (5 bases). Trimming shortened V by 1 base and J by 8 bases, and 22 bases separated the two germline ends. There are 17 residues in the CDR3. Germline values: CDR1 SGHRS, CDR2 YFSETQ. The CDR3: CASSLFPGLAVGDEQFF. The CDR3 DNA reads TGCGCCAGCAGCTTGTTTCCAGGTCTGGCTGTCGGGGATGAGCAGTTCTTC.

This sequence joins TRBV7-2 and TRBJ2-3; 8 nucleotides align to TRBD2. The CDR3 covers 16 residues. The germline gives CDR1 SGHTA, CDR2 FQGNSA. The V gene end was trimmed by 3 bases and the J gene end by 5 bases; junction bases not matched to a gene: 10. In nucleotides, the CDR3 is TGTGCCAGCAGCTTTTCCGGGAGGGCCAGGGGAGATACGCAGTATTTT. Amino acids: CASSFSGRARGDTQYF. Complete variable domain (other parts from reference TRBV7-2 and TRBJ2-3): GAGVSQSPSNKVTEKGKDVELRCDPISGHTALYWYRQSLGQGLEFLIYFQGNSAPDKSGLPSDRFSAERTGGSVSTLTIQRTQQEDSAVYLCASSFSGRARGDTQYFGPGTRLTVL.

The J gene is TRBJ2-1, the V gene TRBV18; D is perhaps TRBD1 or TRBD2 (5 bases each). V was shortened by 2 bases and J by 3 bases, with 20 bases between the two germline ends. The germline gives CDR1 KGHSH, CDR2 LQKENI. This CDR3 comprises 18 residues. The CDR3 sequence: CASSPNRGRGVYYNEQFF. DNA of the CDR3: TGTGCCAGCTCACCAAACCGGGGACGAGGGGTCTACTACAATGAGCAGTTCTTC. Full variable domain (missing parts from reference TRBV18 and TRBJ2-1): NAGVMQNPRHLVRRRGQEARLRCSPMKGHSHVYWYRQLPEEGLKFMVYLQKENIIDESGMPKERFSAEFPKEGPSILRIQQVVRGDSAAYFCASSPNRGRGVYYNEQFFGPGTRLTVL.

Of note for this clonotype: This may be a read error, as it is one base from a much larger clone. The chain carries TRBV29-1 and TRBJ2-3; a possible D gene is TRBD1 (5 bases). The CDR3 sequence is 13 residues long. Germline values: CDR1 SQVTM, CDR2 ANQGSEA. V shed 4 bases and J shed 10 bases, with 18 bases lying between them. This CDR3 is CSVVHRRSNAQYF. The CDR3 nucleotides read TGCAGCGTTGTCCACAGGAGATCCAATGCGCAGTATTTT.

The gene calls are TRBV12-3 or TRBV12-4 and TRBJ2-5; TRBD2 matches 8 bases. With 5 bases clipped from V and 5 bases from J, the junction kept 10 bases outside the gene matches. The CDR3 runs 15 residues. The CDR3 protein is CASSRPTAGGETQYF. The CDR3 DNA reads TGTGCCAGCAGTCGACCGACGGCGGGGGGTGAGACCCAGTACTTC.

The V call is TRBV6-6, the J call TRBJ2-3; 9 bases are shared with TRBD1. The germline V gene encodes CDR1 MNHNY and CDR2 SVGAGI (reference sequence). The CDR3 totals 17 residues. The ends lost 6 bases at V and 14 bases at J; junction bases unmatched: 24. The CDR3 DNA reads TGTGCCAGCAGCCAACCCCCTGACAGGGGGGAGTCCAGATACGCGTATTTT. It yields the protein CASSQPPDRGESRYAYF.

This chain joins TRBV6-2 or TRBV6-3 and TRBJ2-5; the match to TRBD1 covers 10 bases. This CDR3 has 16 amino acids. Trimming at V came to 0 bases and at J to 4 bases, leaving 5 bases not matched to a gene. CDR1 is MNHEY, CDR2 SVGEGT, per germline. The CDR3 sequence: CASSYSPDRGRETQYF. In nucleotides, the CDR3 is TGTGCCAGCAGTTACTCCCCAGACAGGGGGCGAGAGACCCAGTACTTC.

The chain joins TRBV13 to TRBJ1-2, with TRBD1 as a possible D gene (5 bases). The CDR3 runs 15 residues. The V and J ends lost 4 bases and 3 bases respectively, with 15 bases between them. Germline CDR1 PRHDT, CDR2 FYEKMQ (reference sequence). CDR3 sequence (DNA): TGTGCCAGCAGCTCCAGACAGCCCCGACACTATGGCTACACCTTC. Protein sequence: CASSSRQPRHYGYTF.

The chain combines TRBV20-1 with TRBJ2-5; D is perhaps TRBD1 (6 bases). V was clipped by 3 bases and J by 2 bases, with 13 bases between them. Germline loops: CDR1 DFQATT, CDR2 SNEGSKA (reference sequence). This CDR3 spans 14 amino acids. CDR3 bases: TGCAGTGCTAGGGGTACAGGGAAACAAGAGACCCAGTACTTC. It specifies CSARGTGKQETQYF.

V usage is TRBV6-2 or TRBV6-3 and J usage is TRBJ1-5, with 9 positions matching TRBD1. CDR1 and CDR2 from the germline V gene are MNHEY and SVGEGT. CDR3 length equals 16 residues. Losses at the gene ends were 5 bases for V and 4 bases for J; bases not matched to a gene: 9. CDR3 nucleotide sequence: TGTGCCAGCAGTGGGGACAGGGCGTTCGATAATCAGCCCCAGCATTTT. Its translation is CASSGDRAFDNQPQHF.

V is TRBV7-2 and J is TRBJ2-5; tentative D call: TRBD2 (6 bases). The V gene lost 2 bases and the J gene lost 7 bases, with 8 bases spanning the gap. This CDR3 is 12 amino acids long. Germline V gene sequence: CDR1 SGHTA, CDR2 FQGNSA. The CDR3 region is CASSLRRGTQYF. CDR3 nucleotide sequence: TGTGCCAGCAGCTTACGGCGGGGGACCCAGTACTTC.

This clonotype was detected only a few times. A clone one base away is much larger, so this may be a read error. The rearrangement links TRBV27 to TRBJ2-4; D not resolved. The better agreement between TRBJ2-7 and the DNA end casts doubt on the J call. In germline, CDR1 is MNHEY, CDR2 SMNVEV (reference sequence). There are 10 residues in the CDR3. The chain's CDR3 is CASGNYEQYF. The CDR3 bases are TGTGCCAGCGGAAACTACGAGCAGTACTTC.

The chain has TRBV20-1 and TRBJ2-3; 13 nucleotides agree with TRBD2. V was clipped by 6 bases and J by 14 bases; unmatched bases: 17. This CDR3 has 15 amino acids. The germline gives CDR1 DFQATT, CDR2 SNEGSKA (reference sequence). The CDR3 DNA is TGCAGTGCGTGGACTAGCGGGAGCGAGCACAGATACGCGTATTTT. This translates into CSAWTSGSEHRYAYF.

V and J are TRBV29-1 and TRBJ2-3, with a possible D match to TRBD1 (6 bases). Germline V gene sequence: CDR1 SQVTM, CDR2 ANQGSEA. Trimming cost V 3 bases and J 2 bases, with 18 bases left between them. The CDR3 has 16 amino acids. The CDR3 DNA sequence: TGCAGCGTTGACTCAGGAGACAGGTTCTCCACAGATACGCAGTATTTT. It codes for CSVDSGDRFSTDTQYF.

The CDR3: CASSPLQGGYNSPLHF. CDR3 nucleotide sequence: TGTGCCAGCTCACCACTCCAGGGGGGATATAATTCACCCCTCCACTTT. The rearrangement joins TRBV18 to TRBJ1-6; 7 nucleotides agree with TRBD1. Per germline, CDR1 KGHSH and CDR2 LQKENI. The CDR3 covers 16 residues. Trimming cost V 1 base and J 4 bases; bases outside gene matches: 4.

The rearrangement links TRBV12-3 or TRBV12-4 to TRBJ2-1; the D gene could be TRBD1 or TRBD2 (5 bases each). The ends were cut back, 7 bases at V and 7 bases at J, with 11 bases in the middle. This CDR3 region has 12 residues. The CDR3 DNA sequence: TGTGCCAGCACCCCCGGGGCGAATGAGCAGTTCTTC. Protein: CASTPGANEQFF.

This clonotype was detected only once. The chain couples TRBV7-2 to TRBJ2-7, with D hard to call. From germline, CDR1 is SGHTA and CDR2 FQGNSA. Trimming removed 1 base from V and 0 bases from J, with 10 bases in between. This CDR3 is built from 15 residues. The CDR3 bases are TGTGCCAGCAGCTTAGTTTCTACGATCTCCTACGAGCAGTACTTC. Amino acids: CASSLVSTISYEQYF.

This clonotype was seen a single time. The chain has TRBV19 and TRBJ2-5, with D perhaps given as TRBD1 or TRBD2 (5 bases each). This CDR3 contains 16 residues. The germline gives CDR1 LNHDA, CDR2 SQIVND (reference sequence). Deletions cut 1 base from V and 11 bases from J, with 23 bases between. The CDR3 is CASSIVTTGRGRKQYF. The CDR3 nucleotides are TGTGCCAGTAGTATAGTCACAACGGGAAGGGGACGTAAGCAGTACTTC.

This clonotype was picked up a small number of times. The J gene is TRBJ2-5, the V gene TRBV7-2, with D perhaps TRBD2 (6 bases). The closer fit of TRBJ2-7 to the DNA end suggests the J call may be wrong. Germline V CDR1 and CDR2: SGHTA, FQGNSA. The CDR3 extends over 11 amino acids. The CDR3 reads CASGGTGEQYF. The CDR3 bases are TGTGCCAGCGGGGGGACGGGCGAGCAGTACTTC.

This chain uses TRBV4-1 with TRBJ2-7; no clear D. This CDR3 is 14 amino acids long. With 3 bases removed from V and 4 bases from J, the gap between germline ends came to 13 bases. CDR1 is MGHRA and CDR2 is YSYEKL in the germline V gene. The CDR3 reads CASSQPRSRYEQYF. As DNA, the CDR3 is TGCGCCAGCAGCCAGCCAAGGAGTCGGTACGAGCAGTACTTC.

The CDR3 spells CASLDWRGSSYEQYF. CDR3 coding DNA: TGTGCCAGCCTCGACTGGAGGGGTTCATCCTACGAGCAGTACTTC. The rearrangement uses TRBV28 and TRBJ2-7; TRBD2 is a possible D gene (6 bases). CDR1 MDHEN and CDR2 SYDVKM come from the germline V gene. V gave up 8 bases and J gave up 1 base, with 18 bases separating them. The CDR3 is 15 residues long.

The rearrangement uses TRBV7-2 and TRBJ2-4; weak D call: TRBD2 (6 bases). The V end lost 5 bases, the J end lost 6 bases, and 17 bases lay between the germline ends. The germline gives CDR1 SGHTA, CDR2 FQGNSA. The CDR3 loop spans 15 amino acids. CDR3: CASSPGGPRGNIQYF. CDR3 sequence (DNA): TGTGCCAGCAGCCCCGGGGGACCCCGAGGAAACATTCAGTACTTC.

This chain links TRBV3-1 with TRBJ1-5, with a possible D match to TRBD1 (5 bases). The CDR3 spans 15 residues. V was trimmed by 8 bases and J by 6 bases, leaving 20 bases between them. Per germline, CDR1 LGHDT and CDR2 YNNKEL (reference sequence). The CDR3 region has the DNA TGTGCCAGCTCCCAAACCCCAGTGGGGGGTCAGCCCCAGCATTTT. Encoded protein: CASSQTPVGGQPQHF.